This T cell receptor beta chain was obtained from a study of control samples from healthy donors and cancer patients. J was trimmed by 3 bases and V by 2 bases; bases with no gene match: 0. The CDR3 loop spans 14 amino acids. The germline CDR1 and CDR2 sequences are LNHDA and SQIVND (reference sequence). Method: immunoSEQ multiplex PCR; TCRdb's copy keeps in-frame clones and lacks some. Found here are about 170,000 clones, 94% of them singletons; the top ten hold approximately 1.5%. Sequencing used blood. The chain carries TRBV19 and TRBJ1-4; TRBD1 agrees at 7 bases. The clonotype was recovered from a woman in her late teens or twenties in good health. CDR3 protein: CASSIQGANEKLFF. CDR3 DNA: TGTGCCAGTAGTATACAGGGGGCTAATGAAAAACTGTTTTTT.